These 30 T cell receptor beta chains originate from one sample sequenced in a study of beta chain features in type 1 diabetes. Every isolated RNA sample was fully reverse transcribed, so sequencing captured expressed TCRB transcripts. Sequencing was performed with immunoSEQ multiplex PCR; in TCRdb, only in-frame clones are kept and a portion is missing. The sample lists about 290,000 clones; 8% were seen once. The sequencing input was central memory CD4+ T cells from blood. The receptors here all came from a woman under 30 in good health.

This clone was counted at least ten times. This CDR3 reads CASRPLEGRTYNEQFF. CDR3 nucleotide sequence: TGTGCCAGCAGACCCCTTGAGGGGAGAACCTACAATGAGCAGTTCTTC. The rearrangement joins TRBV7-2 to TRBJ2-1; D is perhaps TRBD1 or TRBD2 (5 bases each). Trimming shortened V by 6 bases and J by 2 bases, and 17 bases separated the two germline ends. Germline V gives CDR1 SGHTA, CDR2 FQGNSA. The CDR3 is 16 residues long.

This clone was observed a handful of times. The rearrangement links TRBV25-1 to TRBJ1-1; 7 bases match TRBD1. Trimming at V came to 4 bases and at J to 4 bases, leaving 9 bases not matched to a gene. Germline V gives CDR1 MGHDK, CDR2 SYGVNS. The CDR3 has 15 residues. CDR3 residues: CASSGVNRGSTEAFF. The CDR3 DNA is TGTGCCAGCAGTGGAGTGAACAGGGGTAGCACTGAAGCTTTCTTT.

This clone was seen a few times. This sequence joins TRBV29-1 and TRBJ2-2; no definite D call. Trimming left V 5 bases short and J 0 bases short, with 10 bases between. Per germline, CDR1 SQVTM and CDR2 ANQGSEA. This CDR3 contains 14 residues. CDR3 protein: CSVLRAANTGELFF. For the CDR3, the DNA is TGCAGCGTTCTCCGGGCAGCGAACACCGGGGAGCTGTTTTTT.

The V gene is TRBV6-1, the J gene TRBJ2-1; D is ambiguous. V was cut by 7 bases and J by 0 bases, with 10 bases left in between. Germline V lookup: CDR1 MNHNS, CDR2 SASEGT. The CDR3 runs 14 residues. The CDR3 DNA follows: TGTGCCAGCATCCGGCCGGACTCCTACAATGAGCAGTTCTTC. This encodes CASIRPDSYNEQFF.

The rearrangement uses TRBV9 and TRBJ1-1, with no clear D. The germline V gene has CDR1 SGDLS and CDR2 YYNGEE. V was shortened by 0 bases and J by 2 bases, with 5 bases between the two germline ends. This CDR3 spans 13 amino acids. This CDR3 reads CASSVGPNTEAFF. For the CDR3, the DNA is TGTGCCAGCAGCGTAGGACCAAACACTGAAGCTTTCTTT.

This clone was detected only a few times. The V and J genes are TRBV7-9 and TRBJ2-7; no reliable D call. This CDR3 contains 15 residues. CDR1 SEHNR and CDR2 FQNEAQ come from the germline V gene (reference sequence). Trimming cost V 6 bases and J 2 bases, with 17 bases left between them. The chain's CDR3 is CASSPTFGHAYEQYF. In DNA, the CDR3 is TGTGCCAGCAGTCCAACGTTCGGGCACGCCTACGAGCAGTACTTC.

There are a few counts of this clone. The chain employs TRBV30 and TRBJ2-5; 12 bases fit TRBD2. The CDR3 spans 16 residues. V lost 2 bases to trimming and J lost 5 bases; unmatched junction nucleotides: 9. Per germline, CDR1 GTSNPN and CDR2 SVGIG (reference sequence). The CDR3 here is CAWSRSLAGGGETQYF. CDR3 nucleotide sequence: TGTGCCTGGAGTCGATCACTAGCGGGAGGTGGGGAGACCCAGTACTTC.

This clone has only a few counts. Here the CDR3 reads CASSASDGSTEAFF. The CDR3 nucleotides read TGCGCCAGCAGCGCTTCGGATGGCAGCACTGAAGCTTTCTTT. The J gene is TRBJ1-1, the V gene TRBV5-1, with D unresolved. The CDR3 length is 14 residues. V lost 4 bases and J 4 bases, leaving 14 bases between the germline ends. Germline CDR1 and CDR2: SGHRS and YFSETQ.

In this sample, this clone turned up a few times. The DNA for the CDR3 is TGTGCCAGCAGCCGATTGAGGACGGGGAACACTGAAGCTTTCTTT. It encodes CASSRLRTGNTEAFF. The rearrangement links TRBV7-2 to TRBJ1-1; D unresolved. Looked up from germline, CDR1 is SGHTA and CDR2 is FQGNSA. The V gene lost 5 bases and the J gene lost 1 base, with 14 bases spanning the gap. The CDR3 loop spans 15 amino acids.

This clone was counted a few times. V gene TRBV7-2 combines with J gene TRBJ1-6; 8 bases are a match to TRBD1. The CDR3 runs to 15 residues. CDR1 is SGHTA, CDR2 FQGNSA, per germline. Unmatched junction bases numbered 6, after V lost 1 base and J lost 10 bases. CDR3 bases: TGTGCCAGCAGCTTAGGGACAGGGAATTCGTCACCCCTCCACTTT. It translates to CASSLGTGNSSPLHF.

This chain joins TRBV7-9 and TRBJ1-2; maybe TRBD1 (5 bases). Germline values: CDR1 SEHNR, CDR2 FQNEAQ (reference sequence). V lost 8 bases and J lost 2, with 9 bases in between. The CDR3 spans 12 residues. CDR3 region: CASGHRNYGYTF. CDR3 nucleotides: TGTGCCAGCGGACACAGAAACTATGGCTACACCTTC.

The chain couples TRBV4-3 to TRBJ2-3, with 11 bases matching TRBD1. Unmatched junction bases numbered 2, after V lost 1 base and J lost 2 bases. The CDR3 sequence is 16 residues long. From germline, CDR1 is LGHNA and CDR2 YSLEER. The chain's CDR3 is CASSQGTGGYTDTQYF. The CDR3 DNA sequence: TGCGCCAGCAGCCAAGGGACAGGGGGCTACACAGATACGCAGTATTTT.

The chain links TRBV7-2 to TRBJ1-4; perhaps TRBD1 as D (5 bases). The V gene lost 3 bases and the J gene lost 8 bases, with 13 bases spanning the gap. The CDR3 totals 14 residues. Germline V gives CDR1 SGHTA, CDR2 FQGNSA. For the CDR3, the DNA is TGTGCCAGCAGCTTTGGGAAAAGGGGAGAAAAACTGTTTTTT. Amino acid sequence: CASSFGKRGEKLFF.

This clone was seen a few times. V is TRBV7-2 and J is TRBJ2-1, with D uncertain. V was clipped by 5 bases and J by 3 bases, with 14 bases between them. Germline assignment: CDR1 SGHTA and CDR2 FQGNSA. The CDR3 covers 15 residues. CDR3 sequence: CASSQPSRIYNEQFF. The CDR3, as DNA: TGTGCCAGCAGCCAACCTTCTAGAATCTACAATGAGCAGTTCTTC.

The chain joins TRBV6-6 to TRBJ1-2; the D is unclear. The germline V gene encodes CDR1 MNHNY and CDR2 SVGAGI (reference sequence). The CDR3 covers 13 residues. V lost 8 bases and J lost 8, with 18 bases in between. DNA for the CDR3: TGTGCCAGCGATACTCTCCCGAGAGGAGGCTACACCTTC. It encodes CASDTLPRGGYTF.

Worth noting for this clone: The same CDR3 can be traced to other DNA sequences in this sample. The genes are TRBV5-6 and TRBJ2-5; D is undetermined. The germline CDR1 and CDR2 sequences are SGHDT and YYEEEE. This CDR3 contains 13 residues. With 4 bases removed from V and 5 bases from J, the gap between germline ends came to 12 bases. The CDR3 DNA reads as TGTGCCAGCAGCCGTCGTGGCTCCGAGACCCAGTACTTC. It yields the protein CASSRRGSETQYF. The entire variable domain, with the rest obtained from reference TRBV5-6 and TRBJ2-5, is as follows: DAGVTQSPTHLIKTRGQQVTLRCSPKSGHDTVSWYQQALGQGPQFIFQYYEEEERQRGNFPDRFSGHQFPNYSSELNVNALLLGDSALYLCASSRRGSETQYFGPGTRLLVL.

This clone was seen more than once but under ten times. CDR3 bases: TGCAGCGCCGGACACTTAAACACCGGGGAGCTGTTTTTT. It translates to CSAGHLNTGELFF. The chain has TRBV29-1 and TRBJ2-2; tentatively, D is TRBD1 (5 bases). Germline values: CDR1 SQVTM, CDR2 ANQGSEA. Trimming cost V 7 bases and J 2 bases, with 11 bases left between them. CDR3 length: 13 residues.

Details on this clone: This sample also contains other DNA sequences that code for the same CDR3. The chain joins TRBV2 to TRBJ2-1; TRBD1 aligns across 10 bases. CDR3 length: 14 amino acids. Germline V gene sequence: CDR1 SNHLY, CDR2 FYNNEI. J was trimmed by 6 bases and V by 6 bases; bases with no gene match: 5. The CDR3: CASSRDRGVNEQFF. CDR3 bases: TGTGCCAGCAGCCGGGACAGGGGCGTCAATGAGCAGTTCTTC.

This clone was counted only a few times. The V gene is TRBV6-5, the J gene TRBJ1-1, with TRBD1 matching 7 bases. CDR1 is MNHEY and CDR2 is SVGAGI in the germline V gene. V lost 5 bases and J lost 3; bases outside the gene matches: 6. CDR3 length: 14 amino acids. DNA of the CDR3: TGTGCCAGCAGTACGACAGGGTGGTACACTGAAGCTTTCTTT. The encoded protein is CASSTTGWYTEAFF.

In this sample, this clone turned up a few times. The gene calls are TRBV5-4 and TRBJ2-5; TRBD2 matches 9 bases. V lost 4 bases to trimming and J lost 6 bases; unmatched junction nucleotides: 10. This CDR3 has 15 residues. Per the germline V gene, CDR1 is SGHNT and CDR2 is YYREEE (reference sequence). CDR3 nucleotide sequence: TGTGCCAGCAGCCCGCGGACTAGCGAGACGCAGACCCAGTACTTC. It yields the protein CASSPRTSETQTQYF.

In this sample, this clone turned up a few times. The CDR3 loop reads CAWTSGRGYGTDTQYF. The CDR3 DNA follows: TGTGCCTGGACTAGCGGGAGGGGTTATGGCACAGATACGCAGTATTTT. This rearrangement joins TRBV30 to TRBJ2-3, with TRBD2 identical over 12 bases. CDR1 GTSNPN and CDR2 SVGIG come from the germline V gene (reference sequence). J was trimmed by 1 base and V by 4 bases; bases with no gene match: 6. The CDR3 consists of 16 residues.

The rearrangement uses TRBV7-8 and TRBJ2-1; D is perhaps TRBD1 (5 bases). The CDR3 consists of 15 residues. Germline V gene lookup returns CDR1 SGHVS and CDR2 FQNEAQ. Trimming cost V 5 bases and J 1 base, with 12 bases left between them. The DNA for the CDR3 is TGTGCCAGCAGCCTAAGACAGCAGTCCTACAATGAGCAGTTCTTC. Translation: CASSLRQQSYNEQFF.

This clone showed up many times. The rearrangement uses TRBV7-9 and TRBJ1-4; D is possibly TRBD1 (5 bases). From germline, CDR1 is SEHNR and CDR2 FQNEAQ (reference sequence). V lost 6 bases and J lost 8, with 16 bases in between. The CDR3 is 14 residues long. The CDR3 region has the DNA TGTGCCAGCAGGTCTGGGGGAGGGGACGAAAAACTGTTTTTT. It encodes CASRSGGGDEKLFF.

This clone was counted a few times. A far larger clone is only one base removed, so a read error is likely. This chain links TRBV29-1 with TRBJ1-4; D might be TRBD1 (6 bases). V lost 7 bases and J lost 8, with 17 bases in between. The CDR3 is made up of 13 amino acids. Germline-derived CDR1 and CDR2 are SQVTM and ANQGSEA. As DNA, the CDR3 is TGCAGCGGTGCGGGGGGCGTAGGGGAAAAACTGTTTTTT. It yields the protein CSGAGGVGEKLFF. The variable domain in full, with the rest retrieved from reference TRBV29-1 and TRBJ1-4, is SAVISQKPSRDICQRGTSLTIQCQVDSQVTMMFWYRQQPGQSLTLIATANQGSEATYESGFVIDKFPISRPNLTFSTLTVSNMSPEDSSIYLCSGAGGVGEKLFFGSGTQLSVL.

There are a few counts of this clone. The rearrangement links TRBV7-9 to TRBJ2-5, with D hard to call. Trimming shortened V by 0 bases and J by 1 base, and 9 bases separated the two germline ends. The CDR3 consists of 15 residues. Germline CDR1 SEHNR, CDR2 FQNEAQ (reference sequence). The CDR3 coding sequence is TGTGCCAGCAGCTTAGCGAATACGCCCCAAGAGACCCAGTACTTC. Protein: CASSLANTPQETQYF.

This clone turned up a few times. The chain couples TRBV6-5 to TRBJ2-1; D may be TRBD1 (5 bases). The V gene's germline CDR1 is MNHEY and CDR2 SVGAGI. V was trimmed by 5 bases and J by 4 bases, leaving 6 bases between them. CDR3 length: 12 residues. CDR3 sequence: CASSDSYNEQFF. CDR3 bases: TGTGCCAGCAGTGACAGTTACAATGAGCAGTTCTTC.

This clone has at least ten counts. The chain recombines TRBV5-4 with TRBJ2-6; 7 nucleotides align to TRBD1. The germline V gene encodes CDR1 SGHNT and CDR2 YYREEE (reference sequence). The V segment lost 6 bases and the J segment 0 bases; nucleotides outside the gene matches: 9. The CDR3 totals 17 residues. Here the CDR3 DNA reads TGTGCCAGCACCGGGACAGTCGAATCCTCTGGGGCCAACGTCCTGACTTTC. Translating gives CASTGTVESSGANVLTF.

The chain couples TRBV4-2 to TRBJ2-5; TRBD2 matches at 13 bases. The ends lost 1 base at V and 5 bases at J; junction bases unmatched: 10. CDR1 and CDR2 from the germline V gene are LGHNA and YNFKEQ. The CDR3 has 18 amino acids. The CDR3 region is CASSQGLAGGSVEETQYF. Written as DNA, the CDR3 is TGTGCCAGCAGCCAAGGACTAGCGGGGGGTTCGGTTGAGGAGACCCAGTACTTC.

The rearrangement joins TRBV6-1 to TRBJ1-1; D is uncertain. With 0 bases removed from V and 1 base from J, the gap between germline ends came to 12 bases. CDR1 is MNHNS and CDR2 is SASEGT in the germline V gene. This CDR3 has 16 residues. In DNA, the CDR3 is TGTGCCAGCAGTGAAGCGTTTTTCGGAAGGAACACTGAAGCTTTCTTT. The encoded protein is CASSEAFFGRNTEAFF.

The gene calls are TRBV9 and TRBJ2-2, with D perhaps matching TRBD2 (6 bases). V was clipped by 4 bases and J by 5 bases, with 27 bases between them. CDR1 is SGDLS and CDR2 is YYNGEE in the germline V gene. The CDR3 runs to 19 residues. The CDR3 DNA reads TGTGCCAGCAGCACTCAGGGTCGAGGGACGGGAGATAGGACCGGGGAGCTGTTTTTT. Amino acids: CASSTQGRGTGDRTGELFF.